Presented here are 16 T cell receptor beta chains from one specimen sequenced in a study of T cell repertoires in cytomegalovirus infection. Their target antigens are unknown. TCRdb reanalysed the reads using MiXCR and keeps one entry per CDR3 protein. The table has 150,000 or so distinct CDR3 sequences, approximately 21% seen once; the top ten hold 25%. The source was CD8+ T cells from cultured PBMCs, collected from culture after CMV antigen stimulation. The receptors come from a human donor in good health (CMV status not recorded). Some clones in this sample may be carry-over from other donors' samples.

This clonotype was picked up a small number of times. The rearrangement uses TRBV19 and TRBJ1-5; possibly TRBD1 for D (5 bases). The CDR3 spans 15 residues. Germline CDR1 reads LNHDA; CDR2 reads SQIVND (reference sequence). The ends were cut back, 5 bases at V and 1 base at J, with 12 bases in the middle. The CDR3: CASSSLRDSNQPQHF. The CDR3 DNA sequence: TGTGCCAGTAGTTCCCTCCGGGACAGCAATCAGCCCCAGCATTTT.

With regard to this clonotype: The junction shows a germline mismatch at one end, possibly a read error. The rearrangement links TRBV19 to TRBJ1-5, with TRBD1 as a possible D gene (6 bases). Germline-derived CDR1 and CDR2 are LNHDA and SQIVND (reference sequence). The CDR3 sequence is 13 residues long. The CDR3 reads CASSGGPNQLQHF. In DNA, the CDR3 is TGTGCCAGTAGTGGGGGGCCCAATCAGCTCCAGCATTTT.

The chain is built from TRBV7-8 and TRBJ2-7; D gene uncertain. CDR3 size: 14 residues. CDR1 is SGHVS, CDR2 FQNEAQ, per germline. V lost 2 bases and J lost 2, with 10 bases in between. The CDR3 loop reads CASSLKVGPYEQYF. As DNA, the CDR3 is TGTGCCAGCAGCTTAAAAGTAGGACCCTACGAGCAGTACTTC.

As concerns this clonotype: A junction boundary mismatches the germline segment, possibly from a read error. This sequence joins TRBV7-8 and TRBJ2-7; 7 bases map to TRBD1. In germline, CDR1 is SGHVS, CDR2 FQNEAQ. CDR3 length equals 13 residues. CDR3 region: CASSAGTVYEQYF. The CDR3 bases are TGTGCTAGCAGCGCCGGGACAGTTTACGAGCAGTACTTC.

This clonotype was detected a few times. This sequence joins TRBV7-6 and TRBJ1-6; 7 bases line up with TRBD1. Trimming took 6 bases from V and 0 from J; bases not matched to a gene: 5. In germline, CDR1 is SGHVS, CDR2 FNYEAQ. This CDR3 spans 16 amino acids. The CDR3 protein is CASSSTGFSYNSPLHF. Here the CDR3 DNA reads TGTGCCAGCAGTTCGACAGGGTTCTCCTATAATTCACCCCTCCACTTT.

The chain couples TRBV18 to TRBJ2-5; TRBD1 matches at 8 bases. Germline assignment: CDR1 KGHSH and CDR2 LQKENI. J gave up 4 bases and V 3 bases, and 13 bases lay outside the gene matches. CDR3 length: 17 amino acids. The DNA for the CDR3 is TGTGCCAGCTCACCTAAAAATGACAGGGGATTTGGAGAGACCCAGTACTTC. Its translation: CASSPKNDRGFGETQYF.

The J gene is TRBJ1-2, the V gene TRBV6-5; the D gene is possibly TRBD1 (5 bases). There are 13 residues in the CDR3. The ends were cut back, 2 bases at V and 4 bases at J, with 8 bases in the middle. From germline, CDR1 is MNHEY and CDR2 SVGAGI. CDR3 sequence (DNA): TGTGCCAGCAGTTACGCAGGGATCTATGGCTACACCTTC. Protein product: CASSYAGIYGYTF.

This clonotype came up many times. In DNA form, the CDR3 reads TGTGCCACCAGCAGCTCAGCACACCAGAGCTCTGGAAACACCATATATTTT. It yields the protein CATSSSAHQSSGNTIYF. The V and J genes are TRBV15 and TRBJ1-3; D ambiguous. In germline, CDR1 is LNHNV, CDR2 YYDKDF (reference sequence). The CDR3 runs to 17 residues. V dropped 3 bases and J dropped 0 bases, with 15 bases sitting between them.

The rearrangement uses TRBV7-9 and TRBJ1-5; D remains ambiguous. The CDR3 is 14 amino acids. Germline CDR1 is SEHNR and CDR2 is FQNEAQ (reference sequence). The V and J ends lost 4 bases and 0 bases respectively, with 7 bases between them. The DNA of the CDR3 is TGTGCCAGCAGCTCAAAAGATAGCAATCAGCCCCAGCATTTT. It is translated as CASSSKDSNQPQHF.

The V call is TRBV11-2, the J call TRBJ1-2; no clear D. V was shortened by 4 bases and J by 4 bases, with 19 bases between the two germline ends. From germline, CDR1 is SGHAT and CDR2 FQNNGV. The CDR3 sequence is 16 residues long. DNA of the CDR3: TGTGCCAGCAGCTGGACGGTCCCGAAAGAGTCCTATGGCTACACCTTC. Its protein product is CASSWTVPKESYGYTF.

This clonotype has more than one count but fewer than ten. The chain employs TRBV12-3 or TRBV12-4 and TRBJ1-2; D is undetermined. The CDR3 is 16 amino acids. V gave up 4 bases and J gave up 4 bases, with 19 bases separating them. The CDR3: CASSSPGSPEGYGYTF. The CDR3 DNA reads as TGTGCCAGCAGTTCCCCAGGAAGCCCGGAGGGCTATGGCTACACCTTC.

This clonotype was observed a handful of times. The chain links TRBV19 to TRBJ1-1; tentative D call: TRBD1 (6 bases). The CDR3 is 16 residues long. V shed 1 base and J shed 1 base, with 13 bases lying between them. The germline V gene encodes CDR1 LNHDA and CDR2 SQIVND (reference sequence). The CDR3 region is CASSIVYRGPNTEAFF. The DNA of the CDR3 is TGTGCCAGTAGTATAGTATACCGGGGGCCGAACACTGAAGCTTTCTTT.

The rearrangement links TRBV7-9 to TRBJ2-1; 10 nucleotides agree with TRBD2. With V trimmed by 6 bases and J by 5 bases, 7 bases remained unmatched. Germline assignment: CDR1 SEHNR and CDR2 FQNEAQ (reference sequence). The CDR3 has 15 amino acids. CDR3 sequence: CASRSSGGANNEQFF. CDR3 sequence (DNA): TGTGCCAGCAGGTCTAGCGGGGGCGCGAACAATGAGCAGTTCTTC.

The chain's CDR3 is CASSSGQGQGYTF. The CDR3 DNA sequence: TGTGCCAGCAGCTCCGGGCAGGGTCAAGGCTACACCTTC. The chain combines TRBV7-9 with TRBJ1-2, with D possibly being TRBD1 (5 bases). Trimming pared 4 bases from V and 8 bases from J, leaving 14 bases between. The CDR3 extends over 13 amino acids. Germline V gene data show CDR1 as SEHNR and CDR2 as FQNEAQ (reference sequence).

The chain couples TRBV6-6 to TRBJ2-2; 7 bases are shared with TRBD2. CDR3 size: 15 residues. Germline values: CDR1 MNHNY, CDR2 SVGAGI (reference sequence). The junction had 3 bases not matched to a gene; V was cut back by 0 bases and J by 5 bases. The CDR3 nucleotides read TGTGCCAGCAGTTACTCGAGCGGGGAAACCGGGGAGCTGTTTTTT. It codes for CASSYSSGETGELFF.

This chain joins TRBV4-1 and TRBJ1-1; D is perhaps TRBD1 (5 bases). The CDR3 runs to 13 residues. Germline V gene data show CDR1 as MGHRA and CDR2 as YSYEKL. Trimming removed 6 bases from V and 3 bases from J, with 11 bases in between. The CDR3 protein is CASRGRDYTEAFF. Here the CDR3 DNA reads TGCGCCAGCAGGGGACGCGACTACACTGAAGCTTTCTTT.